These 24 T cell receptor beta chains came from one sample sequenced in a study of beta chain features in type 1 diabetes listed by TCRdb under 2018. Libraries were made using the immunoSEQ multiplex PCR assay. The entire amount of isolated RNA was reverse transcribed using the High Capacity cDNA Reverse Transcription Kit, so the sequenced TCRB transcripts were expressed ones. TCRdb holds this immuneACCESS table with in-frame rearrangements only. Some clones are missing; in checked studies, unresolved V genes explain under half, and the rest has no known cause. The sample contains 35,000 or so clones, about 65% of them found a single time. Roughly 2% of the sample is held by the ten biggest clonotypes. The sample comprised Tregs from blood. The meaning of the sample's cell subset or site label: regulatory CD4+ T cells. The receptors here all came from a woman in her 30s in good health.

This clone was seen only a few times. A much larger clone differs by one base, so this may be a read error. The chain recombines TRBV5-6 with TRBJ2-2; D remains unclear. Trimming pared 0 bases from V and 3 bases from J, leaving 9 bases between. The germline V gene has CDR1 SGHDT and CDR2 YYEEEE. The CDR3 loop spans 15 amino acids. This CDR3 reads CASSLAGPDTGELFF. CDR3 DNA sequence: TGTGCCAGCAGCTTGGCTGGGCCCGACACCGGGGAGCTGTTTTTT.

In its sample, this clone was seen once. This chain's CDR3 is CSVEDSGYEQYF. CDR3 DNA: TGCAGCGTTGAAGATTCAGGATACGAGCAGTACTTC. The rearrangement joins TRBV29-1 to TRBJ2-7; no reliable D call. The length of the CDR3 is 12 residues. Trimming cost V 0 bases and J 4 bases, with 7 bases left between them. CDR1 is SQVTM and CDR2 is ANQGSEA in the germline V gene.

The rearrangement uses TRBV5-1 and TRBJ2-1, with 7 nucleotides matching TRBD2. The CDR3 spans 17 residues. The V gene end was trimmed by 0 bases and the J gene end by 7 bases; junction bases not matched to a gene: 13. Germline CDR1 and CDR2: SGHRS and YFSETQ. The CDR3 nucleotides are TGCGCCAGCAGCTTGGCCGCTAAGGCGGGAGTTGTGAATGAGCAGTTCTTC. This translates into CASSLAAKAGVVNEQFF.

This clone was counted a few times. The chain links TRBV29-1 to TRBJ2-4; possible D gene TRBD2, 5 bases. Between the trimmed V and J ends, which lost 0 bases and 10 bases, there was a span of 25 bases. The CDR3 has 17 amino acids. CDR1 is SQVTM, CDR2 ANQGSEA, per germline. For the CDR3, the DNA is TGCAGCGTTGAAGATCCCCCGGACGGAGGCGGAATTAAAATTCAGTACTTC. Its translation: CSVEDPPDGGGIKIQYF. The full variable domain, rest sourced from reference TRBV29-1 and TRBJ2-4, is SAVISQKPSRDICQRGTSLTIQCQVDSQVTMMFWYRQQPGQSLTLIATANQGSEATYESGFVIDKFPISRPNLTFSTLTVSNMSPEDSSIYLCSVEDPPDGGGIKIQYFGAGTRLSVL.

In DNA, the CDR3 is TGTGCCAGTAGGATGAGGACAGGGGGGACAGATACGCAGTATTTT. Its protein is CASRMRTGGTDTQYF. The rearrangement joins TRBV19 to TRBJ2-3; 10 positions match TRBD1. The germline V gene has CDR1 LNHDA and CDR2 SQIVND (reference sequence). This CDR3 region has 15 residues. V shed 6 bases, J shed 3 bases, and the junction held 6 bases outside the gene matches.

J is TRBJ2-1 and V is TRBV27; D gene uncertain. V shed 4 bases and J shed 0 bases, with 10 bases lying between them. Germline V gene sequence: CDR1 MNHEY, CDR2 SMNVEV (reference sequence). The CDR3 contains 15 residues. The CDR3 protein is CASSSSKNSYNEQFF. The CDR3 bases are TGTGCCAGCAGTTCGTCTAAAAACTCCTACAATGAGCAGTTCTTC.

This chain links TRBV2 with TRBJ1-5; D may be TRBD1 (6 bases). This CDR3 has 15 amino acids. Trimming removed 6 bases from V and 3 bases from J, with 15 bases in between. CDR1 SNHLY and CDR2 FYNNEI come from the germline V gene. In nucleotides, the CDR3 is TGTGCCAGCAGGTCGGGACAACGATCCAATCAGCCCCAGCATTTT. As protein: CASRSGQRSNQPQHF.

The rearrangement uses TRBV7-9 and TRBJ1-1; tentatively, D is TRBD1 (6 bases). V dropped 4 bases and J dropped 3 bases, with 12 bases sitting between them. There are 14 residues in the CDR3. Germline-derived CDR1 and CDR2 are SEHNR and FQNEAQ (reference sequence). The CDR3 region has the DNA TGTGCCAGCAGCTCCCACCAGGGGTACACTGAAGCTTTCTTT. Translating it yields CASSSHQGYTEAFF.

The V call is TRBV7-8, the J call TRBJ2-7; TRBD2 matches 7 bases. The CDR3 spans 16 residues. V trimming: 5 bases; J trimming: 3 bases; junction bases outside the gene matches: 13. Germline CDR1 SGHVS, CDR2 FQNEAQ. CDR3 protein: CASSGREQESLYEQYF. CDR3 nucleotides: TGTGCCAGCAGCGGGAGGGAGCAGGAATCCCTCTACGAGCAGTACTTC. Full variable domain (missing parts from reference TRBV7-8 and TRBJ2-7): GAGVSQSPRYKVAKRGQDVALRCDPISGHVSLFWYQQALGQGPEFLTYFQNEAQLDKSGLPSDRFFAERPEGSVSTLKIQRTQQEDSAVYLCASSGREQESLYEQYFGPGTRLTVT.

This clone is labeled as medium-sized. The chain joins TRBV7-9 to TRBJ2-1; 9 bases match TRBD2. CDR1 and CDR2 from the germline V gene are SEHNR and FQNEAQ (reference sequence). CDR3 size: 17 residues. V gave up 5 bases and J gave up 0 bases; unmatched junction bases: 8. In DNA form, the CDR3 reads TGTGCCAGCAGCCCGCTAGCGGGGCAGAGCTCCTACAATGAGCAGTTCTTC. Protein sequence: CASSPLAGQSSYNEQFF.

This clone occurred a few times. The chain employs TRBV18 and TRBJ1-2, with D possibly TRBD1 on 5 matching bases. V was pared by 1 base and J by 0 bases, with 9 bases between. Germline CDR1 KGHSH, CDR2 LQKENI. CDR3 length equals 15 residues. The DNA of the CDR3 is TGTGCCAGCTCACCACTGGACACAGCTAACTATGGCTACACCTTC. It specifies CASSPLDTANYGYTF. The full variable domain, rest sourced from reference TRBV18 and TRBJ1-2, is NAGVMQNPRHLVRRRGQEARLRCSPMKGHSHVYWYRQLPEEGLKFMVYLQKENIIDESGMPKERFSAEFPKEGPSILRIQQVVRGDSAAYFCASSPLDTANYGYTFGSGTRLTVV.

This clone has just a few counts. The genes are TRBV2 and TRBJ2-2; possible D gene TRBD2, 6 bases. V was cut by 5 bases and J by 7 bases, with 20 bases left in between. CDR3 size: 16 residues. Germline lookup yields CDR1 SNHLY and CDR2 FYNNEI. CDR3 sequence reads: CASSNPRDSGGGELFF. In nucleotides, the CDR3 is TGTGCCAGCAGTAACCCCCGGGACTCGGGCGGCGGGGAGCTGTTTTTT.

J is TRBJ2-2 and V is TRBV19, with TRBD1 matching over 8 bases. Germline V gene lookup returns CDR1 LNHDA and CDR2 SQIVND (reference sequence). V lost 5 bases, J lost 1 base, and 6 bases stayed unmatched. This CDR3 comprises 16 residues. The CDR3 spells CASSSTGTGNTGELFF. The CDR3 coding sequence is TGTGCCAGTAGTTCGACCGGGACAGGGAACACCGGGGAGCTGTTTTTT.

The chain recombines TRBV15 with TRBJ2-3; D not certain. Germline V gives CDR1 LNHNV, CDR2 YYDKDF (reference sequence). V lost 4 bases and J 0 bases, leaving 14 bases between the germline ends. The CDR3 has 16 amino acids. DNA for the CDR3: TGTGCCACCAGCACAGCGTTTGTCGGGAGCACAGATACGCAGTATTTT. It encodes CATSTAFVGSTDTQYF.

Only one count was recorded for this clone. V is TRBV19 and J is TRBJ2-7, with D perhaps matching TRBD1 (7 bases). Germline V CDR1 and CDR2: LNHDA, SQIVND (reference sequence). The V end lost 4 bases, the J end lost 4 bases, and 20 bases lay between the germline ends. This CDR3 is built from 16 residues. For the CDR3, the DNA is TGTGCCAGTAGTAAGTCAACAGGGGTGGAGGGATACGAGCAGTACTTC. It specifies CASSKSTGVEGYEQYF.

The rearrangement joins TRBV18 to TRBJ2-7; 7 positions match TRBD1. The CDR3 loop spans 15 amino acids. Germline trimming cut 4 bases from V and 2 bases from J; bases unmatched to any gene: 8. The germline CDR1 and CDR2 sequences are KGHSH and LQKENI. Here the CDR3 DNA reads TGTGCCAGCTCACGTCGACAGGGACCCCCCTACGAGCAGTACTTC. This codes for CASSRRQGPPYEQYF. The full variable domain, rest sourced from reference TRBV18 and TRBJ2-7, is NAGVMQNPRHLVRRRGQEARLRCSPMKGHSHVYWYRQLPEEGLKFMVYLQKENIIDESGMPKERFSAEFPKEGPSILRIQQVVRGDSAAYFCASSRRQGPPYEQYFGPGTRLTVT.

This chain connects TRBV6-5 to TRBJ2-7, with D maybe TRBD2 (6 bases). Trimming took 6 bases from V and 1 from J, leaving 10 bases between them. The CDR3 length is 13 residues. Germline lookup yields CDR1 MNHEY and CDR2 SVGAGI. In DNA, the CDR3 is TGTGCCAGCAGGGTCGGGGGATCCTACGAGCAGTACTTC. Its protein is CASRVGGSYEQYF.

CDR3 sequence (DNA): TGTGCCAGCAGCCAAGAGCGGGGGGCTAACTATGGCTACACCTTC. Translated: CASSQERGANYGYTF. The chain joins TRBV14 to TRBJ1-2; D perhaps matches TRBD1 (5 bases). The CDR3 loop spans 15 amino acids. CDR1 is SGHDN and CDR2 is FVKESK in the germline V gene. V gave up 0 bases and J gave up 0 bases, with 8 bases separating them.

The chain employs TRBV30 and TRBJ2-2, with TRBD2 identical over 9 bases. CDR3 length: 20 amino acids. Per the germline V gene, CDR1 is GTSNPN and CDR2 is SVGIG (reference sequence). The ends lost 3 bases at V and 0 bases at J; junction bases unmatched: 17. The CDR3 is CAWRDWSARAGGANTGELFF. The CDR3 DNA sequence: TGTGCCTGGAGGGACTGGTCCGCGAGAGCGGGAGGCGCGAACACCGGGGAGCTGTTTTTT.

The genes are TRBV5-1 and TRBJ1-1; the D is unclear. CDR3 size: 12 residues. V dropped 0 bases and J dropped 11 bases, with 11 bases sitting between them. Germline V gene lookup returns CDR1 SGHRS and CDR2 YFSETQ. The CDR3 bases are TGCGCCAGCAGCTTGGACGCCAGATCGGCTTTCTTT. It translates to CASSLDARSAFF.

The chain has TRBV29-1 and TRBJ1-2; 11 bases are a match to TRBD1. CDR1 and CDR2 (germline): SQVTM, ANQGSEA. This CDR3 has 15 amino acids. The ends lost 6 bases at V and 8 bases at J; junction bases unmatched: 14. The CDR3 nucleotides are TGCAGCGTCACACTCCGGGACAGGGGGACGGGAGGCTACACCTTC. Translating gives CSVTLRDRGTGGYTF.

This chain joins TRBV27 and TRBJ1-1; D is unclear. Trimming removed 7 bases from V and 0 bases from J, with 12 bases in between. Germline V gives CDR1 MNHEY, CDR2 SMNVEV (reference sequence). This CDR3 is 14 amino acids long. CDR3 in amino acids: CASKKGGMNTEAFF. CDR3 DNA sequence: TGTGCCAGCAAGAAGGGAGGGATGAACACTGAAGCTTTCTTT.

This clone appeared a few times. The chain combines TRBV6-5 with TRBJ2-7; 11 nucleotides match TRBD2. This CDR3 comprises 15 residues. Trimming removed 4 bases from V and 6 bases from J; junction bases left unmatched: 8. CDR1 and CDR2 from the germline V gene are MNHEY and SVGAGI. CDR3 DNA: TGTGCCAGCAGTTTATCTAGCGGGAGGTTCTCCGAGCAGTACTTC. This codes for CASSLSSGRFSEQYF.

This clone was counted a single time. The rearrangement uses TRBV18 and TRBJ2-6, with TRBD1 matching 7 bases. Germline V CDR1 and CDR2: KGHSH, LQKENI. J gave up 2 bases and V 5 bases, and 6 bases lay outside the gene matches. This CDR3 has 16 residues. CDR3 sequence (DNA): TGTGCCAGCTCATACAGGGGCACGGCTGGGGCCAACGTCCTGACTTTC. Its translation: CASSYRGTAGANVLTF. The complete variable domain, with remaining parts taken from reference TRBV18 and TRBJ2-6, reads NAGVMQNPRHLVRRRGQEARLRCSPMKGHSHVYWYRQLPEEGLKFMVYLQKENIIDESGMPKERFSAEFPKEGPSILRIQQVVRGDSAAYFCASSYRGTAGANVLTFGAGSRLTVL.